This T cell receptor beta chain was obtained from a study of blood T cell repertoires in COVID-19. Study background: Donors in the United States, Italy and Spain gave samples during acute or convalescent COVID-19. PBMCs, B-cell-depleted T cells, or T cells were the source of the cDNA or gDNA that made up the material.

The germline gives CDR1 SEHNR, CDR2 FQNEAQ (reference sequence). Losses at the gene ends were 3 bases for V and 7 bases for J; bases not matched to a gene: 5. CDR3 size: 14 residues. In the original workflow: Using reference gene primer amplification, nucleated cell counts were estimated. Produced via immunoSEQ multiplex PCR; TCRdb's table is partial and in-frame only. Clonal size and the V and J genes are those of that table, whereas D and trimming came from the DNA. The sample holds around 80,000 clones; under 85% are singletons and the top ten take 7% to 9.5%. Sequences were obtained from peripheral blood. The receptor comes from a human donor in a cohort sampled during active COVID-19. This rearrangement joins TRBV7-9 to TRBJ2-1, with TRBD2 identical over 8 bases. The CDR3 DNA reads as TGTGCCAGCAGCTTCACTAGCGGCGGGAATGAGCAGTTCTTC. It yields the protein CASSFTSGGNEQFF.